This T cell receptor beta chain was identified during a study of CD8 T cells in ankylosing spondylitis. TCRdb reprocessed the 5' RACE reads via MiXCR and lists one record per CDR3 protein. The sample lists 300,000 to 400,000 distinct CDR3 sequences; around 15% were seen once. General study findings and limits: Disease-linked clones reportedly showed significant enrichment in matched ankylosing spondylitis synovial fluid.

With 3 bases removed from V and 3 bases from J, the gap between germline ends came to 9 bases. The CDR3 spans 13 residues. Germline V CDR1 and CDR2: SGHKS, YYEKEE (reference sequence). This clonotype has at least ten counts. Its cognate antigen is unknown. Sequences were obtained from blood, either unsorted or a sorted T cell fraction (not recorded which). The V and J genes are TRBV5-5 and TRBJ1-2, with D perhaps matching TRBD1 (6 bases). This clonotype was obtained from a male donor with ankylosing spondylitis or in good health (not recorded which). The CDR3 DNA reads TGTGCCAGCAGCTGGTCAGGGGACTATGGCTACACCTTC. Its translation is CASSWSGDYGYTF.